What follows are 19 T cell receptor beta chains derived from one specimen sequenced in a study of identical twins. TCRdb analysed the 5' RACE reads with MiXCR anew, one entry per CDR3 protein. This table has approximately 890,000 distinct CDR3 sequences, approximately 13% appearing once. These data were likewise used in another study, on yellow fever vaccine responses in identical twins.

The sequenced sample was PBMCs. The receptor source for this set is a woman aged 18-29 years in good health.

The chain combines TRBV6-5 with TRBJ1-2; D is ambiguous. CDR3 length: 16 amino acids. V lost 4 bases and J 0 bases, leaving 15 bases between the germline ends. CDR1 MNHEY and CDR2 SVGAGI come from the germline V gene. The CDR3 is CASSSRWERTNYGYTF. DNA of the CDR3: TGTGCCAGCAGTTCCCGCTGGGAACGGACTAACTATGGCTACACCTTC.

The rearrangement uses TRBV3-1 and TRBJ2-1; the D call may be TRBD1 or TRBD2 (5 bases each). CDR1 LGHDT and CDR2 YNNKEL come from the germline V gene (reference sequence). Trimming removed 4 bases at V and 6 bases at J, with 13 bases between. The CDR3 spans 14 residues. In DNA, the CDR3 is TGTGCCAGCAGCCCCCGGGACGGGGTCAATGAGCAGTTCTTC. It is translated as CASSPRDGVNEQFF.

The V gene is TRBV3-1, the J gene TRBJ2-7; D remains ambiguous. Germline-derived CDR1 and CDR2 are LGHDT and YNNKEL (reference sequence). V lost 1 base and J 5 bases, leaving 6 bases between the germline ends. The CDR3 extends over 12 amino acids. In DNA form, the CDR3 reads TGTGCCAGCAGCCAAGCCGGGCACGAGCAGTACGTC. This sequence encodes CASSQAGHEQYV.

The table lists this clonotype with a few counts. The CDR3 loop reads CATSDRRVVIQPQHF. In DNA, the CDR3 is TGTGCCACCAGTGATCGCAGGGTGGTAATTCAGCCCCAGCATTTT. The rearrangement links TRBV24-1 to TRBJ1-5, with D maybe TRBD1 (5 bases). The CDR3 length is 15 residues. CDR1 is KGHDR, CDR2 SFDVKD, per germline. Trimming stripped 3 bases from V and 6 bases from J, with 14 bases between.

This clonotype appeared a few times. The V call is TRBV9, the J call TRBJ2-1, with TRBD2 as a possible D gene (6 bases). V lost 3 bases and J lost 8, with 18 bases in between. CDR1 is SGDLS, CDR2 YYNGEE, per germline. The CDR3 has 15 residues. The CDR3 loop is CASSGGDSGFDEQFF. For the CDR3, the DNA is TGTGCCAGCAGCGGGGGGGATAGCGGCTTCGATGAGCAGTTCTTC.

This clonotype showed up just a few times. The genes are TRBV7-9 and TRBJ1-4, with a possible D match to TRBD1 (6 bases). The germline V and J ends were trimmed by 5 bases and 8 bases, with 15 bases remaining between them. This CDR3 spans 14 amino acids. Germline loops: CDR1 SEHNR, CDR2 FQNEAQ (reference sequence). In DNA form, the CDR3 reads TGTGCCAGCAGCCAAAGGGGGTCTGGGGAAAAACTGTTTTTT. Translating it yields CASSQRGSGEKLFF.

This clonotype came up a few times. This chain uses TRBV6-1 with TRBJ2-5; perhaps D is TRBD1 or TRBD2 (5 bases each). CDR3 length: 13 residues. Germline CDR1 reads MNHNS; CDR2 reads SASEGT. Trimming took off 5 bases at V and 5 bases at J, with 12 bases between the two ends. CDR3 residues: CASSIGGWETQYF. CDR3 nucleotides: TGTGCCAGCAGTATTGGGGGTTGGGAGACCCAGTACTTC.

The rearrangement uses TRBV4-1 and TRBJ2-6, with 13 nucleotides matching TRBD2. CDR3 size: 20 residues. Trimming at V came to 2 bases and at J to 3 bases, leaving 10 bases not matched to a gene. Germline values: CDR1 MGHRA, CDR2 YSYEKL. In DNA, the CDR3 is TGCGCCAGCAGCCAAAATTACCGGACTAGCGGGAGAGGTGGGGCCAACGTCCTGACTTTC. Protein sequence: CASSQNYRTSGRGGANVLTF.

This chain joins TRBV12-3 or TRBV12-4 and TRBJ1-1; 8 bases align to TRBD1. The CDR3 totals 16 residues. The V segment lost 4 bases and the J segment 0 bases; nucleotides outside the gene matches: 7. The CDR3 spells CASSSGQGGVNTEAFF. The DNA for the CDR3 is TGTGCCAGCAGTTCTGGACAGGGAGGAGTGAACACTGAAGCTTTCTTT.

This clonotype was seen a few times. V usage is TRBV5-1 and J usage is TRBJ2-1; D is possibly TRBD1 (6 bases). The germline CDR1 and CDR2 sequences are SGHRS and YFSETQ. The V end was cut by 5 bases, the J end by 2 bases, with 14 bases between. The CDR3 loop spans 15 amino acids. Here the CDR3 reads CASSKTGDTYNEQFF. As DNA, the CDR3 is TGCGCCAGCAGTAAGACAGGAGATACCTACAATGAGCAGTTCTTC.

This clonotype was seen a handful of times. The chain joins TRBV19 to TRBJ2-2; D possibly corresponds to TRBD1 (6 bases). The CDR3 loop spans 13 amino acids. Germline V gene data show CDR1 as LNHDA and CDR2 as SQIVND (reference sequence). Trimming took off 7 bases at V and 0 bases at J, with 6 bases between the two ends. The CDR3 here is CASKGANTGELFF. The CDR3 nucleotides are TGTGCCAGTAAGGGGGCGAACACCGGGGAGCTGTTTTTT.

The V and J genes are TRBV27 and TRBJ1-2, with 7 bases fitting TRBD1. This CDR3 has 14 residues. The J segment lost 6 bases and the V segment lost 5 bases, leaving 9 bases of the junction unmatched. CDR1 MNHEY and CDR2 SMNVEV come from the germline V gene (reference sequence). Here the CDR3 DNA reads TGTGCCAGCAGTGAACAGGGGACCATTGATGGCTACACCTTC. It encodes CASSEQGTIDGYTF.

This clonotype was counted at least ten times. The chain joins TRBV10-2 to TRBJ2-1; TRBD2 matches 10 bases. Germline V CDR1 and CDR2: WSHSY, SAAADI. The CDR3 has 15 residues. Trimming at V came to 7 bases and at J to 6 bases, leaving 9 bases not matched to a gene. DNA for the CDR3: TGCGCCAGCACCCTTATAGCGGGAGGCATCAATGAGCAGTTCTTC. It is translated as CASTLIAGGINEQFF.

Many counts were recorded for this clonotype. The CDR3 is CASSREEGYEQFF. The DNA for the CDR3 is TGCGCCAGCAGCAGGGAAGAGGGCTATGAGCAGTTCTTC. The gene calls are TRBV5-1 and TRBJ2-1; weak D call: TRBD2 (5 bases). The germline gives CDR1 SGHRS, CDR2 YFSETQ. This CDR3 is built from 13 residues. Between the trimmed V and J ends, which lost 4 bases and 8 bases, there was a span of 13 bases. The whole variable domain, filled in from reference TRBV5-1 and TRBJ2-1, reads KAGVTQTPRYLIKTRGQQVTLSCSPISGHRSVSWYQQTPGQGLQFLFEYFSETQRNKGNFPGRFSGRQFSNSRSEMNVSTLELGDSALYLCASSREEGYEQFFGPGTRLTVL.

This clonotype has more than one count but fewer than ten. This sequence joins TRBV28 and TRBJ2-1; tentatively, D is TRBD1 or TRBD2 (5 bases each). Trimming cost V 7 bases and J 1 base, with 11 bases left between them. This CDR3 contains 14 residues. Germline assignment: CDR1 MDHEN and CDR2 SYDVKM. For the CDR3, the DNA is TGTGCCAGCATCGAGGGGAATTCCTACAATGAGCAGTTCTTC. Protein sequence: CASIEGNSYNEQFF.

This clonotype has a count of ten or more. The chain carries TRBV29-1 and TRBJ2-3; a possible D gene is TRBD2 (7 bases). Trimming pared 7 bases from V and 0 bases from J, leaving 14 bases between. Germline V CDR1 and CDR2: SQVTM, ANQGSEA. The CDR3 covers 14 residues. In DNA, the CDR3 is TGCAGCGCCGGGCGGGGGCTAAGCACAGATACGCAGTATTTT. Its protein is CSAGRGLSTDTQYF.

At least ten counts were recorded for this clonotype. The chain recombines TRBV27 with TRBJ2-7, with 7 bases aligning to TRBD2. Germline CDR1 MNHEY, CDR2 SMNVEV (reference sequence). The length of the CDR3 is 11 residues. The ends lost 7 bases at V and 7 bases at J; junction bases unmatched: 4. The DNA for the CDR3 is TGTGCCAGCACCCTGCGGGGGGAGCAGTACTTC. It specifies CASTLRGEQYF.

In this sample, this clonotype turned up many times. The CDR3 region has the DNA TGTGCCAGCAGTTTATACAGGAACACTGAAGCTTTCTTT. It encodes CASSLYRNTEAFF. V and J are TRBV27 and TRBJ1-1; D uncertain. The V gene lost 1 base and the J gene lost 1 base, with 4 bases spanning the gap. The germline V gene encodes CDR1 MNHEY and CDR2 SMNVEV (reference sequence). The length of the CDR3 is 13 residues.

This clonotype was recorded a few times. This chain uses TRBV9 with TRBJ2-2, with D tentatively TRBD1 (5 bases). Germline CDR1 is SGDLS and CDR2 is YYNGEE. The CDR3 contains 16 residues. Deletions cut 5 bases from V and 10 bases from J, with 24 bases between. CDR3 sequence: CASSGTLGAVGVELFF. In DNA form, the CDR3 reads TGTGCCAGCAGTGGCACCTTAGGGGCTGTCGGTGTGGAGCTGTTTTTT. Complete variable domain (other parts from reference TRBV9 and TRBJ2-2): DSGVTQTPKHLITATGQRVTLRCSPRSGDLSVYWYQQSLDQGLQFLIQYYNGEERAKGNILERFSAQQFPDLHSELNLSSLELGDSALYFCASSGTLGAVGVELFFGEGSRLTVL.